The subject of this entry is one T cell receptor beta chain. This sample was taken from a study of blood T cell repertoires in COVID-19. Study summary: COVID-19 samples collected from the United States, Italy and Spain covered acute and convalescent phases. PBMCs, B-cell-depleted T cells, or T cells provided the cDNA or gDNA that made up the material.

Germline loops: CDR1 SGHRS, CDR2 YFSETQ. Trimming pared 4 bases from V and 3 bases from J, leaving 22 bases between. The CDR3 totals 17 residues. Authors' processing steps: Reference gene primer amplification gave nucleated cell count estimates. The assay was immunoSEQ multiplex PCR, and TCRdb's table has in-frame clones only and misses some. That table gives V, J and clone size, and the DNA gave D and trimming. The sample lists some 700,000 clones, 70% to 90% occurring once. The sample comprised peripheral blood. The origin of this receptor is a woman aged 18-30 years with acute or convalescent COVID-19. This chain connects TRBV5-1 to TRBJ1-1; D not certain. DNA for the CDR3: TGCGCCAGCAGCCCGGACCGGAGGGAAGGAAGGCACACTGAAGCTTTCTTT. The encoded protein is CASSPDRREGRHTEAFF.